A selection of T cell receptor beta chains follows, all from one sample in a study of T cell repertoires in cytomegalovirus infection. TCRdb reanalysed the reads using MiXCR and keeps one entry per CDR3 protein. The sample carries about 230,000 distinct CDR3 sequences, roughly 22% recorded once. Sequencing was performed on CD8+ T cells from PBMCs. The receptors were sampled from a human donor in good health (CMV status not recorded). Some clones in this sample may be carry-over from other donors' samples. Both conserved end residues are part of each CDR3. A D gene is named only where the DNA matches it firmly. The size entry is marked missing in some rows and otherwise reads once, few, many or a size class.

.	TRBV28	.	TRBJ1-2	TGTGCCAGCAGTTTAGAAGGGCCCAACTATGGCTACACCTTC	CASSLEGPNYGYTF
many	TRBV12-3/TRBV12-4	.	TRBJ2-7	TGTGCCAGCAGTTTTCGGATCTACGAGCAGTACTTC	CASSFRIYEQYF
many	TRBV7-6	TRBD1	TRBJ2-7	TGTGCCAGCAGCTTAACAGGGGGTAACGAGCAGTACTTC	CASSLTGGNEQYF
few	TRBV11-3	.	TRBJ2-4	TGTGCCAGCAGCTCAGCCCCGGGTTTACTGGCCAAAAACATTCAGTACTTC	CASSSAPGLLAKNIQYF
few	TRBV19	.	TRBJ2-7	TGTGCCAGTGGCCTGGGCGGGGGCCCCTACGAGCAGTACTTC	CASGLGGGPYEQYF
few	TRBV19	.	TRBJ1-2	TGTGCCAGTAGTACCGGGACACCACTCTACACCTTC	CASSTGTPLYTF
few	TRBV6-5	.	TRBJ1-2	TGTGCCAGCAGTTGGACCGGGACATCCTATGGCTACACCTTC	CASSWTGTSYGYTF
.	TRBV19	TRBD2	TRBJ2-2	TGTGCCAGTAGTATAAGTAGCGGGGGGATCAACACCGGGGAGCTGTTTTTT	CASSISSGGINTGELFF
.	TRBV27	TRBD1	TRBJ1-6	TGTGCCAGCACTATAACAGGGGTCGGTTCACCCCTCCACTTT	CASTITGVGSPLHF
many	TRBV7-9	.	TRBJ2-7	TGTGCCAGCAGCTCAACTCGCACCGGACAGAGACCCTACGAGCAGTACTTC	CASSSTRTGQRPYEQYF
.	TRBV7-2	.	TRBJ2-5	TGTGCCAGCAGCTCAAACCCACTGCAAGAGACCCAGTACTTC	CASSSNPLQETQYF
.	TRBV9	.	TRBJ2-7	TGTGCCAGCAGCGTAGATGGGGATTTCTACGAGCAGTACTTC	CASSVDGDFYEQYF
few	TRBV4-1	.	TRBJ2-7	TGCGCCAGCAGCCAAGACAGCCCCCACGAGCAGTACTTC	CASSQDSPHEQYF
.	TRBV20-1	.	TRBJ2-1	TGCAGTGCCTCAAACCCACACAATGAGCAGTTCTTC	CSASNPHNEQFF
.	TRBV20-1	.	TRBJ2-5	TGCAGTGCTAGAGTTCCCATAACGGAGACCCAGTACTTC	CSARVPITETQYF
.	TRBV2	.	TRBJ1-2	TGTGCCAGCAGCAGGGGCGGCTACACCTTC	CASSRGGYTF
.	TRBV28	.	TRBJ1-4	TGTGCCAGCAGTTTAGGGCGTCAGGGCTTGGAGGAAAAACTGTTTTTT	CASSLGRQGLEEKLFF
.	TRBV5-6	TRBD1	TRBJ2-2	TGTGCCAGCAGCGCGGTCAGTAGGACAGGGGGCACCGGGGAGCTGTTTTTT	CASSAVSRTGGTGELFF
many	TRBV11-2	TRBD2	TRBJ2-7	TGTGCCAGCGCGTCAGCGGGGGGGAGATCCGAGCAGTACTTC	CASASAGGRSEQYF
.	TRBV28	.	TRBJ2-7	TGTGCCAGCAGTGCATCCCCGAGCTACGAGCAGTACTTC	CASSASPSYEQYF
.	TRBV12-3/TRBV12-4	TRBD2	TRBJ2-3	TGTGCCAGCAGTTTATGGCTAGCGGGGGGGTCAGATACGCAGTATTTT	CASSLWLAGGSDTQYF
.	TRBV28	.	TRBJ1-5	TGTGCCAGCAGTTACGAGGGGGGTTATAGCAATCAGCCCCAGCATTTT	CASSYEGGYSNQPQHF
few	TRBV9	.	TRBJ2-7	TGTGCCAGCAGCGCCGCCGGGACTGTGCCCTACGAGCAGTACTTC	CASSAAGTVPYEQYF
.	TRBV20-1	TRBD2	TRBJ2-1	TGCAGTGCTCTGACTAGCGTTAATGAGCAGTTCTTC	CSALTSVNEQFF
few	TRBV29-1	.	TRBJ1-1	TGCAGCATTCCGGGGAACACTGAAGCTTTCTTT	CSIPGNTEAFF
.	TRBV12-3/TRBV12-4	.	TRBJ1-5	TGTGCCAGCAGTTTTGGGGACAACAATCAGCCCCAGCATTTT	CASSFGDNNQPQHF
many	TRBV28	TRBD1	TRBJ1-1	TGTGCCAGCAGTTCCCCCCGGGACAGGGCTACTGAAGCTTTCTTT	CASSSPRDRATEAFF
.	TRBV2	.	TRBJ1-1	TGTGCCAGCCACACGGAAGCTTTCTTT	CASHTEAFF
.	TRBV6-2/TRBV6-3	TRBD1	TRBJ1-1	TGTGCCAGCAGAGACCCAGGGGGCCTCACTGAAGCTTTCTTT	CASRDPGGLTEAFF
.	TRBV2	.	TRBJ2-2	TGTGCCAGCAGTCCTGGGTCCACACTAAGCGGGGAGCTGTTTTTT	CASSPGSTLSGELFF
.	TRBV2	.	TRBJ1-5	TGTGCCAGCAGTCCCGGGACACCTTATAGCAATCAGCCCCAGCATTTT	CASSPGTPYSNQPQHF
.	TRBV19	TRBD1	TRBJ2-4	TGTGCCAGTAGTTTCTCCCCAGGGGGAGTAGACATTCAGTACTTC	CASSFSPGGVDIQYF
.	TRBV6-2/TRBV6-3	TRBD2	TRBJ2-4	TGTGCCAGCAGTCGCACTCTAGCGGGGGGGCTCGGAAACATTCAGTACTTC	CASSRTLAGGLGNIQYF
once	TRBV2	.	TRBJ2-7	TGTGCCGCACAGGGTCCTGGGTACGAGCAGTACTTC	CAAQGPGYEQYF
few	TRBV12-3/TRBV12-4	.	TRBJ2-1	TGTGCCAGCACCTCTACCACCGGGGTGGCTAGCGAGCAGTTCTTC	CASTSTTGVASEQFF
many	TRBV5-5	TRBD1	TRBJ1-2	TGTGCCAGCAGCGCGGACAGGCGTGGCTACACCTTC	CASSADRRGYTF
many	TRBV12-3/TRBV12-4	TRBD1	TRBJ2-3	TGTGCCAGCACCGGCGCCGGGACAGGCGCCTCGTACAGCACAGATACGCAGTATTTT	CASTGAGTGASYSTDTQYF
.	TRBV2	.	TRBJ2-1	TGTGCCAGCAGTGAACCGGGGACGACCAGGGGGGGTGAGCAGTTCTTC	CASSEPGTTRGGEQFF
many	TRBV7-9	.	TRBJ1-5	TGTGCCACCGGGGATGGCAATCAGCCCCAGCATTTT	CATGDGNQPQHF
many	TRBV6-1	.	TRBJ1-5	TGTGCCAGCACCGAAGACGGAGGGCCTCATCAGCCCCAGCATTTT	CASTEDGGPHQPQHF
.	TRBV7-9	.	TRBJ2-7	TGTGCCAGCAGCCCAATGCCTGTTTCCTACGAGCAGTACTTC	CASSPMPVSYEQYF
.	TRBV7-6	.	TRBJ1-5	TGTGCCAGCAGCCTAGGCGGGGGGAGCAATCAGCCCCAGCATTTT	CASSLGGGSNQPQHF
.	TRBV28	.	TRBJ1-1	TGTGCCAGCAGCCCCCCCGAAGGCAACACTGAAGCTTTCTTT	CASSPPEGNTEAFF
.	TRBV7-9	TRBD1	TRBJ2-1	TGTGCCACCGAGCAGCTCGACAGGGACAATGAGCAGTTCTTC	CATEQLDRDNEQFF
.	TRBV19	TRBD2	TRBJ2-1	TGTGCCAGTAGTATAACTAGCGGGGACAATGAGCAGTTCTTC	CASSITSGDNEQFF
many	TRBV12-3/TRBV12-4	.	TRBJ2-2	TGTGCCAGCAGTAGGAGACCCGGGGAGCTGTTTTTT	CASSRRPGELFF
many	TRBV7-2	.	TRBJ1-1	TGTGCCAGCAGCTTAGGTCGGGGGGGCACTGAAGCTTTCTTT	CASSLGRGGTEAFF
.	TRBV15	TRBD2	TRBJ2-3	TGTGCCACCAGCACCAGGACTAGCGGGGATGATACGCAGTATTTT	CATSTRTSGDDTQYF
few	TRBV27	.	TRBJ2-7	TGTGCCAGCAGTTCAGCCAGCTCCTTGCCCTACGAGCAGTACTTC	CASSSASSLPYEQYF
once	TRBV2	.	TRBJ2-3	TGTGCCAGCAGTGAATTCCCCGGGACAGATACGCAGTATTTT	CASSEFPGTDTQYF
few	TRBV7-2	TRBD2	TRBJ2-1	TGTGCCAGCAGCTATTCTAGCGGGGGGGTTACCGATGAGCAGTTCTTC	CASSYSSGGVTDEQFF
many	TRBV18	TRBD1	TRBJ2-7	TGTGCCAGCTCATCAGACAGGGACTACGAGCAGTACTTC	CASSSDRDYEQYF
few	TRBV20-1	.	TRBJ2-7	TGCAGTGCTAGAGATTCGACGGAATACGAGCAGTACTTC	CSARDSTEYEQYF